These 25 T cell receptor beta chains share one sample of origin, sequenced in a study of vaccination and CD4 T cells after COVID-19. The treatment was: roughly 10-day PBMC culture with coronavirus spike peptide pools or control peptides (ViraFEST assay). No antigen has been identified for these receptors. Once obtained from cultured CD4+ T cells, the DNA was sequenced using the Oncomine TCR Beta short-read assay. TCRdb reprocessed the PCR reads via MiXCR and lists one record per CDR3 protein. The repertoire holds roughly 14,000 distinct CDR3 sequences, with under 75% as singletons. The sequencing sample was made of CD4+ T cells from blood, cultured in vitro. All receptors derive from a human donor who had recovered from COVID-19.

This chain uses TRBV10-1 with TRBJ1-2; a weak D match, TRBD1 (6 bases). Germline CDR1 WNHNN, CDR2 SYGVQD (reference sequence). Trimming pared 3 bases from V and 7 bases from J, leaving 12 bases between. The CDR3 runs 13 residues. The CDR3 reads CASSETGSSGYTF. For the CDR3, the DNA is TGCGCCAGCAGTGAAACAGGGAGTAGTGGCTACACCTTC.

This chain joins TRBV12-3 or TRBV12-4 and TRBJ1-1; TRBD1 might be the D (6 bases). There are 18 residues in the CDR3. V lost 3 bases to trimming and J lost 5 bases, with 25 bases between them. The CDR3 sequence: CASSLRGVEGGGETEAFF. The DNA of the CDR3 is TGTGCCAGCAGTTTGAGGGGGGTTGAGGGCGGAGGAGAAACTGAAGCTTTCTTT.

The rearrangement joins TRBV10-2 to TRBJ2-1, with TRBD2 matching 11 bases. Germline values: CDR1 WSHSY, CDR2 SAAADI. V was clipped by 7 bases and J by 15 bases; unmatched bases: 11. CDR3 length: 13 residues. In DNA, the CDR3 is TGCGCCAGCATCCCGACTAGCGGGGACCGAACGTTCTTC. It specifies CASIPTSGDRTFF.

This clonotype was counted between two and nine times. This sequence joins TRBV6-1 and TRBJ2-5; D unresolved. The CDR3 is made up of 17 amino acids. V gave up 2 bases and J gave up 1 base, with 17 bases separating them. Germline CDR1 is MNHNS and CDR2 is SASEGT. The CDR3 nucleotides are TGTGCCAGCAGTGAACCTCCCCTTTTCCAGATCCAAGAGACCCAGTACTTC. Amino acid sequence: CASSEPPLFQIQETQYF.

In this sample, this clonotype turned up a few times. The CDR3 spells CSATTSGDYEQYF. The DNA of the CDR3 is TGCAGTGCCACGACTAGCGGGGACTACGAGCAGTACTTC. The rearrangement uses TRBV20-1 and TRBJ2-7; the match to TRBD2 covers 11 bases. The trim removed 6 bases at V and 3 bases at J, leaving 4 bases unmatched. The CDR3 spans 13 residues. CDR1 is DFQATT, CDR2 SNEGSKA, per germline (reference sequence).

V is TRBV10-1 and J is TRBJ2-5; 8 bases match TRBD1. Losses at the gene ends were 0 bases for V and 10 bases for J; bases not matched to a gene: 7. Germline V lookup: CDR1 WNHNN, CDR2 SYGVQD (reference sequence). This CDR3 comprises 14 residues. This chain's CDR3 is CASSESGQGGIQYF. CDR3 bases: TGCGCCAGCAGTGAGTCAGGACAGGGTGGGATCCAGTACTTC.

This chain connects TRBV29-1 to TRBJ2-5; 10 bases agree with TRBD1. The V gene's germline CDR1 is SQVTM and CDR2 ANQGSEA. The CDR3 contains 15 residues. V shed 8 bases, J shed 3 bases, and the junction held 12 bases outside the gene matches. The CDR3 sequence: CSPTYRGQGKETQYF. CDR3 coding DNA: TGCAGCCCCACTTACCGGGGACAGGGGAAAGAGACCCAGTACTTC.

This sequence joins TRBV10-1 and TRBJ2-1, with 8 positions matching TRBD2. Germline-derived CDR1 and CDR2 are WNHNN and SYGVQD (reference sequence). This CDR3 comprises 15 residues. V shed 6 bases, J shed 5 bases, and the junction held 9 bases outside the gene matches. The CDR3 DNA follows: TGCGCCAGCAGCTTGGGCGGGGGGACCCACAATGAGCAGTTCTTC. Translated: CASSLGGGTHNEQFF.

The chain uses TRBV6-1 and TRBJ1-1; TRBD1 is a possible D gene (5 bases). The CDR3 is made up of 14 amino acids. CDR1 and CDR2 (germline): MNHNS, SASEGT. Trimming left V 6 bases short and J 4 bases short, with 15 bases between. The CDR3 reads CASSRRTDSTEAFF. CDR3 DNA: TGTGCCAGCAGCCGCCGCACCGACAGCACTGAAGCTTTCTTT.

This chain uses TRBV28 with TRBJ1-2, with D maybe TRBD1 (6 bases). Germline lookup yields CDR1 MDHEN and CDR2 SYDVKM. This CDR3 has 14 amino acids. V dropped 7 bases and J dropped 3 bases, with 15 bases sitting between them. CDR3 loop: CASKPQGYDYGYTF. The CDR3 DNA follows: TGTGCCAGCAAGCCCCAGGGGTACGACTATGGCTACACCTTC.

This clonotype was seen a few times. The chain is built from TRBV20-1 and TRBJ2-1; 8 bases line up with TRBD2. This CDR3 contains 15 residues. The germline gives CDR1 DFQATT, CDR2 SNEGSKA (reference sequence). V was pared by 5 bases and J by 0 bases, with 6 bases of the junction left unmatched. The CDR3 protein is CSAQTSGSSYNEQFF. The CDR3 coding sequence is TGCAGTGCTCAAACTAGCGGCAGCTCCTACAATGAGCAGTTCTTC.

This clonotype has just a few counts. V and J are TRBV6-1 and TRBJ1-5; D call uncertain. The germline V gene has CDR1 MNHNS and CDR2 SASEGT. The V end lost 5 bases, the J end lost 7 bases, and 6 bases lay between the germline ends. This CDR3 is 11 amino acids long. CDR3 coding DNA: TGTGCCAGCAGTCGAGGACAGCCCCAGCATTTT. Translating gives CASSRGQPQHF.

The rearrangement links TRBV7-9 to TRBJ1-1; the D is unclear. Trimming removed 1 base at V and 2 bases at J, with 11 bases between. CDR3 size: 15 residues. Germline V CDR1 and CDR2: SEHNR, FQNEAQ (reference sequence). In DNA form, the CDR3 reads TGTGCCAGCAGCTTAGGTCGGGGTCGTAACACTGAAGCTTTCTTT. Its translation is CASSLGRGRNTEAFF.

The rearrangement uses TRBV5-4 and TRBJ2-5; 12 bases match TRBD2. After removal of 0 bases from V and 4 bases from J, the junction contained 10 bases not matched to a gene. Germline V gives CDR1 SGHNT, CDR2 YYREEE (reference sequence). The CDR3 is 18 amino acids. The CDR3 protein is CASSLAPLAGGRGETQYF. The DNA of the CDR3 is TGTGCCAGCAGCTTGGCCCCTCTAGCGGGAGGGAGGGGAGAGACCCAGTACTTC.

This rearrangement joins TRBV7-8 to TRBJ1-3; 9 bases match TRBD1. The CDR3 totals 16 residues. CDR1 SGHVS and CDR2 FQNEAQ come from the germline V gene. V lost 5 bases, J lost 1 base, and 6 bases stayed unmatched. The CDR3 nucleotides read TGTGCCAGCAGCGCCTACAGGGGGCATTCTGGAAACACCATATATTTT. It yields the protein CASSAYRGHSGNTIYF.

This clonotype was counted only a few times. The chain links TRBV6-5 to TRBJ1-5, with D unresolved. The V gene's germline CDR1 is MNHEY and CDR2 SVGAGI. Deletions cut 2 bases from V and 2 bases from J, with 7 bases between. CDR3 length equals 14 residues. CDR3 nucleotide sequence: TGTGCCAGCAGTTACAGGGTCGGCAATCAGCCCCAGCATTTT. Its protein product is CASSYRVGNQPQHF.

This clonotype occurred once. The V gene is TRBV9, the J gene TRBJ2-3; the D gene is possibly TRBD1 (5 bases). This CDR3 contains 13 residues. The germline gives CDR1 SGDLS, CDR2 YYNGEE. V dropped 4 bases and J dropped 4 bases, with 10 bases sitting between them. The CDR3 nucleotides read TGTGCCAGCAGCATCTACAGGTCAGATACGCAGTATTTT. This codes for CASSIYRSDTQYF.

The chain recombines TRBV7-3 with TRBJ2-3; TRBD1 matches 9 bases. CDR3 size: 19 residues. The germline V gene has CDR1 SGHTA and CDR2 FQGTGA. J lost 2 bases, V lost 0 bases, and 12 bases had no gene match. In nucleotides, the CDR3 is TGTGCCAGCAGCTTAACCCGACCTTGGGGGACAGGGACCACAGATACGCAGTATTTT. As protein: CASSLTRPWGTGTTDTQYF.

The rearrangement joins TRBV6-1 to TRBJ1-2; 11 nucleotides match TRBD1. The trim removed 8 bases at V and 7 bases at J, leaving 9 bases unmatched. The V gene's germline CDR1 is MNHNS and CDR2 SASEGT. The CDR3 runs to 14 residues. The CDR3 loop is CASGAGTGGLGYTF. As DNA, the CDR3 is TGTGCCAGCGGTGCCGGGACAGGGGGGCTTGGCTACACCTTC.

The table lists this clonotype with a few counts. The chain uses TRBV20-1 and TRBJ1-2; the D is unclear. This CDR3 region has 14 residues. Looked up from germline, CDR1 is DFQATT and CDR2 is SNEGSKA (reference sequence). V gave up 0 bases and J gave up 0 bases, with 8 bases separating them. Written as DNA, the CDR3 is TGCAGTGCTAGAGATAATAATGCTAACTATGGCTACACCTTC. Protein sequence: CSARDNNANYGYTF.

The chain has TRBV28 and TRBJ1-5; a possible D gene is TRBD1 (5 bases). The V end was cut by 5 bases, the J end by 4 bases, with 18 bases between. Germline V lookup: CDR1 MDHEN, CDR2 SYDVKM. The CDR3 has 16 amino acids. CDR3 sequence reads: CASSTRGLPRNQPQHF. CDR3 nucleotide sequence: TGTGCCAGCAGTACGAGGGGTCTTCCCCGGAATCAGCCCCAGCATTTT.

The gene calls are TRBV7-8 and TRBJ1-2; no clear D gene. Germline assignment: CDR1 SGHVS and CDR2 FQNEAQ. Trimming pared 1 base from V and 4 bases from J, leaving 7 bases between. The CDR3 loop spans 13 amino acids. CDR3: CASSLEIFYGYTF. The DNA for the CDR3 is TGTGCCAGCAGCTTAGAGATTTTCTATGGCTACACCTTC.

The chain recombines TRBV12-3 or TRBV12-4 with TRBJ1-1, with a possible D match to TRBD1 (6 bases). The length of the CDR3 is 14 residues. Trimming pared 10 bases from V and 2 bases from J, leaving 17 bases between. CDR3 loop: CATEGDGRNTEAFF. CDR3 nucleotide sequence: TGTGCCACCGAGGGGGACGGGAGAAACACTGAAGCTTTCTTT.

This clonotype was seen only a few times. This chain uses TRBV19 with TRBJ2-3, with 7 bases aligning to TRBD2. CDR1 and CDR2 (germline): LNHDA, SQIVND (reference sequence). J gave up 6 bases and V 7 bases, and 13 bases lay outside the gene matches. The CDR3 contains 15 residues. The CDR3 loop is CASTEAGVTRDTQYF. Here the CDR3 DNA reads TGTGCCAGTACGGAGGCGGGGGTGACCAGGGATACGCAGTATTTT.

This chain joins TRBV7-2 and TRBJ2-7; unclear D gene. Germline lookup yields CDR1 SGHTA and CDR2 FQGNSA. V lost 1 base, J lost 3 bases, and 10 bases lay in between. This CDR3 spans 14 amino acids. The CDR3 bases are TGTGCCAGCAGCTTAGTCGTGAGTGTCTACGAGCAGTACTTC. Translating gives CASSLVVSVYEQYF.